Listed below are T cell receptor beta chains from one sample, sequenced in a study of breast tumors, draining lymph nodes, adjacent tissues. TCRdb re-called the multiplex PCR reads with MiXCR, one entry per CDR3 protein. The repertoire has 33,000 or so distinct CDR3 sequences, 60% to 80% of them found once; the top ten carry about 18%. Sequencing used breast tumor tissue. These receptors came from a female donor with breast cancer. Some clones in this sample may be carry-over from other donors' samples. Each CDR3 is given with its conserved first and last residue. Each record gives: D gene, V gene, clone size, J gene, CDR3 protein, CDR3 DNA. A D gene is named only where the DNA matches it firmly. Some rows mark clone size as missing; the rest say once, few, many or name a class of expanded clone.

>TRBD1|TRBV2|NA|TRBJ1-5
CASSYPGTGRSQPQHF
TGTGCCAGCAGTTACCCAGGGACAGGGAGGAGTCAGCCCCAGCATTTC
>TRBD2|TRBV9|NA|TRBJ2-3
CASSVSGRAPDTQYF
TGTGCCAGCAGCGTTAGCGGGAGGGCCCCAGATACGCAGTATTTT
>NA|TRBV2|few|TRBJ1-2
CAGQGALYGYTF
TGTGCCGGCCAGGGAGCCCTCTATGGCTACACCTTC
>NA|TRBV20-1|NA|TRBJ2-7
CSARGANYEQYF
TGCAGTGCTAGAGGGGCTAACTACGAGCAGTACTTC
>TRBD1|TRBV6-5|once|TRBJ1-2
CASRAGQAANYGYTF
TGTGCCAGCAGAGCGGGACAGGCCGCTAACTATGGCTACACCTTC
>TRBD2|TRBV15|NA|TRBJ2-1
CAISVELARPNEQFF
TGTGCCATCAGCGTTGAACTAGCGAGGCCCAATGAGCAGTTCTTC
>TRBD2|TRBV7-3|medium-sized|TRBJ2-1
CASSSRSGGTYAKDYNEQFF
TGTGCCAGCAGCTCCAGAAGCGGGGGGACCTACGCTAAGGATTACAATGAGCAGTTCTTC
>NA|TRBV7-8|NA|TRBJ1-1
CASSFDRYTEAFF
TGTGCCAGCAGCTTCGACAGATACACTGAAGCTTTCTTT
>TRBD1|TRBV24-1|NA|TRBJ2-2
CATRAGGNTGELFF
TGTGCCACCAGGGCAGGGGGCAACACCGGGGAGCTGTTTTTT
>NA|TRBV9|NA|TRBJ1-6
CASSVAVQNSPLHF
TGTGCCAGCAGCGTAGCGGTACAGAATTCACCCCTCCACTTT
>NA|TRBV20-1|NA|TRBJ2-3
CSARPTNPPDTQYF
TGCAGTGCTAGACCCACTAACCCTCCAGATACGCAGTATTTT
>TRBD1|TRBV12-3/TRBV12-4|NA|TRBJ2-1
CASSHRGPPNNEQFF
TGTGCCAGCAGTCACAGGGGACCTCCTAACAATGAGCAGTTCTTC
>TRBD1|TRBV7-9|NA|TRBJ2-5
CASRDRQGSETQYF
TGTGCCAGCAGGGATAGACAGGGTTCGGAGACCCAGTACTTC
>TRBD2|TRBV29-1|once|TRBJ2-1
CSVVMSSGSNEQFF
TGCAGCGTTGTAATGTCCAGCGGGAGCAATGAGCAGTTCTTC
>TRBD1|TRBV7-6|once|TRBJ2-3
CASSLDRAPEDTQYF
TGTGCCAGCAGCTTGGACAGGGCCCCAGAAGATACGCAGTATTTT
>TRBD2|TRBV28|many|TRBJ2-2
CASTRRTSRTGELFF
TGTGCCAGTACCCGTCGGACTAGCCGCACCGGGGAGCTGTTTTTT
>NA|TRBV19|NA|TRBJ1-5
CASSIARVGQPQHF
TGTGCCAGTAGTATCGCCAGGGTAGGTCAGCCCCAGCATTTT
>NA|TRBV19|NA|TRBJ1-2
CASSGGRAGGYTF
TGTGCCAGTAGCGGAGGCAGGGCTGGTGGCTACACCTTC
>NA|TRBV25-1|NA|TRBJ2-1
CATELGAIDEQFF
TGTGCCACCGAACTGGGGGCGATTGATGAGCAGTTCTTC
>TRBD2|TRBV7-9|medium-sized|TRBJ2-1
CASSFLGGGLAGLGSYNEQFF
TGTGCCAGCAGCTTCCTAGGGGGGGGACTAGCGGGGCTGGGCTCCTACAATGAGCAGTTCTTC
>NA|TRBV20-1|many|TRBJ2-3
CSASAGSTDTQYF
TGCAGTGCTAGCGCGGGAAGCACAGATACGCAGTATTTT
>NA|TRBV7-2|NA|TRBJ1-2
CASSSRTSYGYTF
TGTGCCAGCAGCTCCCGGACCTCCTATGGCTACACCTTC
>TRBD1|TRBV24-1|NA|TRBJ2-3
CATKGAGTDTQYF
TGTGCCACCAAGGGGGCCGGCACAGATACGCAGTATTTT
>NA|TRBV5-1|NA|TRBJ2-7
CASSLVGYEQYF
TGCGCCAGCAGCTTGGTGGGCTACGAGCAGTACTTC
>TRBD1|TRBV6-5|NA|TRBJ1-2
CASSYSVTGGSLYGYTF
TGTGCCAGCAGTTACTCGGTGACAGGGGGATCCCTCTATGGCTACACCTTC
>NA|TRBV11-2|NA|TRBJ2-1
CASSMTLILYNEQFF
TGTGCCAGCAGCATGACCTTGATTCTGTACAATGAGCAGTTCTTC
>NA|TRBV7-2|NA|TRBJ1-2
CASSPSRRGLEFGYTF
TGTGCCAGCAGCCCCAGCCGACGGGGGTTGGAGTTTGGCTACACCTTC
>NA|TRBV15|NA|TRBJ1-6
CATSRDGGSPLHF
TGTGCCACCAGCAGAGATGGGGGGAGTCCCCTCCACTTT
>TRBD1|TRBV7-3|many|TRBJ2-1
CASSQQGALVDEQFF
TGTGCCAGCAGCCAGCAGGGGGCCCTTGTAGATGAGCAGTTCTTC
>NA|TRBV4-2|NA|TRBJ2-7
CASSQAGEQYF
TGTGCCAGCAGCCAAGCCGGCGAGCAGTACTTC
>TRBD1|TRBV20-1|few|TRBJ1-4
CSARAFGTGLEKLFF
TGCAGTGCTAGGGCGTTCGGGACAGGGCTGGAAAAACTGTTTTTT
>NA|TRBV9|NA|TRBJ2-1
CASSVGRDSYNEQFF
TGTGCCAGCAGCGTAGGCCGGGATTCCTACAATGAGCAGTTCTTC
>NA|TRBV9|NA|TRBJ2-2
CASSVDEVSGELFF
TGTGCCAGCAGCGTAGACGAGGTCTCCGGGGAGCTGTTTTTT
>NA|TRBV15|NA|TRBJ2-3
CATSSLGQATQYF
TGTGCCACCAGCAGTTTGGGGCAGGCTACGCAGTATTTT
>NA|TRBV9|NA|TRBJ1-3
CASSVDSLSGNTIYF
TGTGCCAGCAGCGTAGACAGTCTCTCTGGAAACACCATATATTTT
>NA|TRBV5-6|NA|TRBJ1-2
CASSFRAAGYTF
TGTGCCAGCAGCTTCAGGGCCGCAGGCTACACCTTC
>NA|TRBV24-1|NA|TRBJ2-3
CATSDLQGLGTDTQYF
TGTGCCACCAGTGATTTACAAGGACTTGGCACAGATACGCAGTATTTT
>TRBD1|TRBV7-6|NA|TRBJ2-2
CASSSRQGGTTGELFF
TGTGCCAGCAGCTCGAGACAGGGGGGAACCACCGGGGAGCTGTTTTTT
>NA|TRBV5-4|many|TRBJ2-3
CASSLGGPVTDTQYF
TGTGCCAGCAGCTTGGGGGGGCCGGTCACAGATACGCAGTATTTT
>NA|TRBV7-2|many|TRBJ1-1
CASNLLRTEAFF
TGTGCCAGCAATCTTCTACGAACTGAAGCTTTCTTT
>NA|TRBV7-6|NA|TRBJ2-2
CASSLLSPPTAGELFF
TGTGCCAGCAGCTTATTGAGCCCCCCCACCGCCGGGGAGCTGTTTTTT
>NA|TRBV27|NA|TRBJ1-2
CASSNQQGSNYGYTF
TGTGCCAGCAGTAATCAACAGGGCTCCAACTACGGCTACACCTTC
>NA|TRBV20-1|NA|TRBJ1-6
CSARLRQGTNSPLHF
TGCAGTGCTAGACTACGGCAGGGAACTAATTCACCCCTCCACTTT
>NA|TRBV14|NA|TRBJ1-1
CASSPRTVMNAEAFF
TGTGCCAGCAGCCCTAGGACAGTTATGAACGCTGAAGCTTTCTTT
>TRBD2|TRBV28|NA|TRBJ2-2
CASSLIRLAGSTGELFF
TGTGCCAGCAGTTTAATACGGCTAGCGGGTAGTACTGGGGAGCTGTTTTTT
>NA|TRBV29-1|NA|TRBJ1-2
CSGGGGFYGYTF
TGCAGCGGTGGGGGGGGATTCTATGGCTACACCTTC
>TRBD1|TRBV7-2|NA|TRBJ2-6
CASSLTGAGANVLTF
TGTGCCAGCAGCTTAACAGGGGCCGGGGCCAACGTCCTGACTTTC
>NA|TRBV15|NA|TRBJ1-4
CATSPYSGEKLFF
TGTGCCACCAGCCCTTACTCAGGCGAAAAACTGTTTTTT